A selection of T cell receptor beta chains follows, all from one sample in a study of identical twins. One entry per CDR3 protein results from TCRdb running MiXCR on the 5' RACE reads. The data show hundreds of thousands of distinct CDR3 sequences, roughly 6.2% seen once. Sequencing input: naive T cells sorted from blood. The source of these receptors is a man aged 18 to 29 in good health. CDR3s include the opening cysteine and the closing phenylalanine or tryptophan. D genes are given only for firm matches. Where a row states a size, it is once, few, many or the class of an expanded clone; other rows omit it.

abundance	d_gene	v_gene	j_gene	CDR3nt	CDR3aa
.	.	TRBV5-1	TRBJ2-1	TGCGCCAGCAGCCGGGGGTTTGGGCAGGGTGGTAGAAGTGAGCAGTTCTTC	CASSRGFGQGGRSEQFF
few	TRBD2	TRBV14	TRBJ2-1	TGTGCCAGCAGCCTCGACAGAGCCGGGACTAGCGCCAAGTACAATGAGCAGTTCTTC	CASSLDRAGTSAKYNEQFF
few	TRBD1	TRBV20-1	TRBJ1-2	TGCAGTGCTAGCGTTCGACAGGGGGCTAACTATGGCTACACCTTC	CSASVRQGANYGYTF
.	.	TRBV5-5	TRBJ1-1	TGTGCCAGCAGCTTGGCCCCGGGAGTCATGAACACTGAAGCTTTCTTT	CASSLAPGVMNTEAFF
many	.	TRBV12-3/TRBV12-4	TRBJ2-1	TGTGCCAGCAGTTTAAGCGACCCGCATGAGCAGTTCTTC	CASSLSDPHEQFF
.	TRBD2	TRBV2	TRBJ2-3	TGTGCCAGCAGGGGACAGCGAAGGCAGCGGGAGGAATCAGATACGCAGTATTTT	CASRGQRRQREESDTQYF
many	.	TRBV28	TRBJ2-7	TGTGCCAGCAGTAGGGGAGTTGAGCAGTACTTC	CASSRGVEQYF
many	.	TRBV29-1	TRBJ2-1	TGCAGCGTTCGGGGTTCGGATGAGCAGTTCTTC	CSVRGSDEQFF
few	.	TRBV30	TRBJ1-1	TGTGCCTGGAGGGTAATAGGGAGTCGGAACACTGAAGCTTTCTTT	CAWRVIGSRNTEAFF
many	.	TRBV5-1	TRBJ1-1	TGCGCCAGCAGCTTGGAGCGGGGGCTCGTCACTGAAGCTTTCTTT	CASSLERGLVTEAFF
few	.	TRBV3-1	TRBJ1-1	TGTGCCAGCAGCCAAGGGAGTTTGGGGACTGAAGCTTTCTTT	CASSQGSLGTEAFF
many	.	TRBV20-1	TRBJ2-1	TGCAGTGCTATAGCCGACCCAAGCTCCTACAATGAGCAGTTCTTC	CSAIADPSSYNEQFF
few	TRBD2	TRBV5-1	TRBJ2-1	TGCGCCAGCAGTCTAGCGGGAGGCAAACCTATCTACAATGAGCAGTTCTTC	CASSLAGGKPIYNEQFF
many	TRBD2	TRBV5-1	TRBJ2-7	TGCGCCAGCAGCTCCGGGACTAGCGGGAGTTGGTCCTACGAGCAGTACTTC	CASSSGTSGSWSYEQYF
many	TRBD2	TRBV18	TRBJ2-3	TGTGCCAGCAGTCCGGGAGGCAGCACAGATACGCAGTATTTT	CASSPGGSTDTQYF
few	TRBD2	TRBV9	TRBJ2-3	TGTGCCAGCAGCGCCCACCCAACGGGAGGAACCCTGGATAGCACAGATACGCAGTATTTT	CASSAHPTGGTLDSTDTQYF
many	TRBD2	TRBV10-3	TRBJ2-1	TGTGCCATCAGTGAGGGACTAGCGGAGTACAATGAGCAGTTCTTC	CAISEGLAEYNEQFF
many	.	TRBV20-1	TRBJ2-5	TGCAGTGCTTATAAGATCCACCAAAACTTATACCAAGAGACCCAGTACTTC	CSAYKIHQNLYQETQYF
many	.	TRBV12-3/TRBV12-4	TRBJ1-1	TGTGCCAGCAGTTTCGGAGGGGGAGGGACTGAAGCTTTCTTT	CASSFGGGGTEAFF
.	TRBD2	TRBV7-2	TRBJ2-7	TGTGCCAGCAGCTTATCTAGCGGGAGATACGAGCAGTACTTC	CASSLSSGRYEQYF
.	.	TRBV6-5	TRBJ2-7	TGTGCCAGCAGTTACTCGAAGGGCTACGAGCAGTACTTC	CASSYSKGYEQYF
many	.	TRBV4-1	TRBJ1-1	TGCGCCAGCAGCCAAGATCCAGGGGTTGGGACTGAAGCTTTCTTT	CASSQDPGVGTEAFF
few	TRBD2	TRBV6-2/TRBV6-3	TRBJ2-7	TGTGCCAGCAGTAAACTAGCGGGAGAGGGCGAGCAGTACTTC	CASSKLAGEGEQYF
.	.	TRBV20-1	TRBJ1-5	TGCAGTGCTCGATATAATAGCAATCAGCCCCAGCATTTT	CSARYNSNQPQHF
.	TRBD2	TRBV29-1	TRBJ2-3	TGCAGCGTAAGAAGGTGGGGGGAGGGCATCAGCACAGATACGCAGTATTTT	CSVRRWGEGISTDTQYF
.	.	TRBV12-3/TRBV12-4	TRBJ1-4	TGTGCCAGCAGTTTTCTTCCCGGAGAAAAACTGTTTTTT	CASSFLPGEKLFF
many	.	TRBV5-1	TRBJ2-3	TGCGCCAGCAGCTTGAGCCCGGGTGCGGGAGATACGCAGTATTTT	CASSLSPGAGDTQYF
few	.	TRBV11-1	TRBJ2-2	TGTGCCAGCAGCCGTTCCACAACCGGGGAGCTGTTTTTT	CASSRSTTGELFF
many	.	TRBV12-3/TRBV12-4	TRBJ2-2	TGTGCCAGCAGTTTCGGTAGTAGCGGGGAGCTGTTTTTT	CASSFGSSGELFF
many	TRBD2	TRBV20-1	TRBJ2-1	TGCAGTGCTGCATCGACTAGCGGGAGGTCAGGTGAGCAGTTCTTC	CSAASTSGRSGEQFF
.	TRBD2	TRBV20-1	TRBJ2-1	TGCAGTGCCCAAAGCGGGAGCTCCTACAATGAGCAGTTCTTC	CSAQSGSSYNEQFF
few	TRBD1	TRBV7-2	TRBJ2-5	TGTGCCAGCAGCCGACAGGGGGCTAGCTCGGAGACCCAGTACTTC	CASSRQGASSETQYF
many	.	TRBV2	TRBJ1-1	TGTGCCAGCAGTGAGGCGGGGGAAGCTTTCTTT	CASSEAGEAFF
.	.	TRBV5-1	TRBJ2-3	TGCGCCAGCAGCCCCAATGACGTCTCCAGCACAGATACGCAGTATTTT	CASSPNDVSSTDTQYF
many	.	TRBV5-1	TRBJ2-7	TGCGCCAGCAGCTTGGTCTCGACAGGCTCAAGCTCCTACGAGCAGTACTTC	CASSLVSTGSSSYEQYF
.	TRBD2	TRBV11-3	TRBJ2-5	TGTGCCAGCAGCTCCCGGGCGGGGGGAGAGACCCAGTACTTC	CASSSRAGGETQYF
many	TRBD1	TRBV12-3/TRBV12-4	TRBJ1-2	TGTGCCAGCAGTCGCCTAGGGGGCGAATATGGCTACACCTTC	CASSRLGGEYGYTF
.	.	TRBV30	TRBJ2-2	TGTGCCTGGAGTCTCGGACTGTTGGGGATCACCGGGGAGCTGTTTTTT	CAWSLGLLGITGELFF
many	.	TRBV12-3/TRBV12-4	TRBJ2-4	TGTGCCAGCAGTCACGGCCGGGAATCTATTCAGTACTTC	CASSHGRESIQYF
.	TRBD2	TRBV5-5	TRBJ2-1	TGTGCCAGCAGCCGCAATCTAGCGGGGGCCAATGAGCAGTTCTTC	CASSRNLAGANEQFF
many	.	TRBV5-1	TRBJ2-2	TGCGCCAGCAGGGGGGATCCCGCCACCGGGGAGCTGTTTTTT	CASRGDPATGELFF
many	.	TRBV6-5	TRBJ2-1	TGTGCCAGCAGTTACTCGGGGGGACGCTACAATAATGAGCAGTTCTTC	CASSYSGGRYNNEQFF
many	.	TRBV6-5	TRBJ2-3	TGTGCCAGCAGTTCTAAATACGCGGATACGCAGTATTTT	CASSSKYADTQYF
few	.	TRBV15	TRBJ2-2	TGTGCCACCAGCGAAGGAGGGCCCTCCGGGGAGCTGTTTTTT	CATSEGGPSGELFF
few	.	TRBV24-1	TRBJ2-6	TGTGCCTCACACAGGGCGTCCTCTGGGGCCAACGTCCTGACTTTC	CASHRASSGANVLTF
many	.	TRBV12-3/TRBV12-4	TRBJ1-5	TGTGCCAGCAGTTTAAGGTTCCCTAATCAGCCCCAGCATTTT	CASSLRFPNQPQHF
.	TRBD2	TRBV5-6	TRBJ2-3	TGTGCCAGCAGTTCGATCGGGAGGGACGCAGATACGCGGTATTTT	CASSSIGRDADTRYF
many	.	TRBV5-6	TRBJ2-7	TGTGCCAGCAGCCTTCATAGCGTTTACGAGCAGTACTTC	CASSLHSVYEQYF
few	.	TRBV7-8	TRBJ1-6	TGTGCCAGCAGCCAGGACCCTGCTTTTTCACCCCTCCACTTT	CASSQDPAFSPLHF
.	.	TRBV20-1	TRBJ2-5	TGCAGTGCTAGAGCTGCTTTTGAGACCCAGTACTTC	CSARAAFETQYF
many	TRBD2	TRBV12-3/TRBV12-4	TRBJ2-1	TGTGCCAGCAGTTTGATCCCCTTACGGGAGGATCACAATGAGCAGTTCTTC	CASSLIPLREDHNEQFF
.	.	TRBV6-6	TRBJ1-4	TGTGCCAGCAGCCCATCATGGGAAAAACTGTTTTTT	CASSPSWEKLFF
many	.	TRBV5-1	TRBJ1-5	TGCGCCAGCAGCTTGGATGGGCTGAGGGGAGCGCCCCAGCATTTT	CASSLDGLRGAPQHF
few	.	TRBV19	TRBJ1-2	TGTGCCAGTAGTATGAGCGGTTTTGGCGGCTACACCTTC	CASSMSGFGGYTF